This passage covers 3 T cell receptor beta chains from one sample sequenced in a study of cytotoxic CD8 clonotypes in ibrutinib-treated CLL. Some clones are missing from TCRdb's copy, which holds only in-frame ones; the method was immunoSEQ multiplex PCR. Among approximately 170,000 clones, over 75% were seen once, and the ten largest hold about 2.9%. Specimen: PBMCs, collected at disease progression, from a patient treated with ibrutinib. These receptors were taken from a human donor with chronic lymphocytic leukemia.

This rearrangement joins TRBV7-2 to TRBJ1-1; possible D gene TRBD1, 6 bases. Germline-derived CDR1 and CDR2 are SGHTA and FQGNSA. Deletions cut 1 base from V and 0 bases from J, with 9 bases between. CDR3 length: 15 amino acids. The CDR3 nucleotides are TGTGCCAGCAGCTTAGGGACAGTGATGAACACTGAAGCTTTCTTT. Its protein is CASSLGTVMNTEAFF.

The CDR3 loop is CASSNTLNEQFF. CDR3 nucleotides: TGTGCCAGCAGCAACACCTTAAATGAGCAGTTCTTC. The chain carries TRBV5-4 and TRBJ2-1, with D uncertain. This CDR3 contains 12 residues. Trimming pared 4 bases from V and 7 bases from J, leaving 9 bases between. Per germline, CDR1 SGHNT and CDR2 YYREEE (reference sequence).

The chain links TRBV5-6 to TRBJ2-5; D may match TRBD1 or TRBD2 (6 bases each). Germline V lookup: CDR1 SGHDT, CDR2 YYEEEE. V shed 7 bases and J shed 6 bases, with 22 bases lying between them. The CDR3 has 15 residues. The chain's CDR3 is CASGSVGGRGKTQYF. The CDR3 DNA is TGTGCCAGCGGGAGCGTGGGAGGCAGGGGAAAGACCCAGTACTTC.